This T cell receptor beta chain was profiled in a study of cytomegalovirus exposure and HLA in healthy donors. PCR amplification relied on 60 Vbeta primers (plus 13 Jbeta primers). Data came from immunoSEQ multiplex PCR; TCRdb stores just in-frame clones and leaves some out. Listed are tens of thousands of clones; under 1.3% falls within the top ten. CDR3 size: 16 residues. Germline assignment: CDR1 SQVTM and CDR2 ANQGSEA. V lost 4 bases, J lost 4 bases, and 12 bases stayed unmatched. The TCR sequence derives from a woman between 40 and 50 years old in good health and CMV-seronegative. The sample taken for sequencing was PBMCs. The V and J genes are TRBV29-1 and TRBJ2-5; 10 bases map to TRBD2. CDR3 sequence: CSVVFPLAGNSETQYF. The CDR3, as DNA: TGCAGCGTTGTCTTCCCACTAGCGGGAAACTCAGAGACCCAGTACTTC.